This TCR beta chain originates from a study of tumor and adjacent non-tumor tissue in lung cancer. TCRbeta libraries were built with three rounds of nested PCR, modified from ARM-PCR. TCRdb reprocessed the multiplex PCR reads via MiXCR and lists one record per CDR3 protein. The sample includes more than 85,000 distinct CDR3 sequences, roughly 77% of them seen just once. This CDR3 is built from 15 residues. Per germline, CDR1 SGHDT and CDR2 YYEEEE. Study-wide results and limits: Tumor repertoires had a smaller top 100 clone share than normal lung.

This clonotype has just one count. Its antigen is unidentified. At one boundary the junction diverges from the germline segment, which might be a read error. The template was RNA from unsorted bulk tissue. Sequencing was done on a sample of lung tumor tissue. The clonotype originates from a woman aged 55-69 years with non-small cell lung cancer. The chain links TRBV5-6 to TRBJ1-5; 7 positions agree with TRBD1. The DNA of the CDR3 is TGTGCCAGCAGCCCGGGACAGAATAGCAATCAGCCCCACCATTTT. Translated, it gives CASSPGQNSNQPHHF.